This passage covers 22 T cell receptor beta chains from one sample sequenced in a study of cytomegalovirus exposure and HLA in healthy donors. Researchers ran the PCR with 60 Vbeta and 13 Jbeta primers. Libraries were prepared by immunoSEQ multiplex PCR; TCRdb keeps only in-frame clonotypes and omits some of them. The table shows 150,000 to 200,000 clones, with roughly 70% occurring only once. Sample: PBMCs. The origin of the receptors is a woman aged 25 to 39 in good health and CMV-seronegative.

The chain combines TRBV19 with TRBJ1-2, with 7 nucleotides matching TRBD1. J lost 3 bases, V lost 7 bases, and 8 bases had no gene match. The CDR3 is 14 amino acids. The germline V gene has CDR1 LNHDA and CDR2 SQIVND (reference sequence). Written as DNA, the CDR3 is TGTGCCAGTAAAGATTTTACAGGGGACTATGGCTACACCTTC. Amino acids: CASKDFTGDYGYTF. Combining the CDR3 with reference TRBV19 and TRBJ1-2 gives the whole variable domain DGGITQSPKYLFRKEGQNVTLSCEQNLNHDAMYWYRQDPGQGLRLIYYSQIVNDFQKGDIAEGYSVSREKKESFPLTVTSAQKNPTAFYLCASKDFTGDYGYTFGSGTRLTVV.

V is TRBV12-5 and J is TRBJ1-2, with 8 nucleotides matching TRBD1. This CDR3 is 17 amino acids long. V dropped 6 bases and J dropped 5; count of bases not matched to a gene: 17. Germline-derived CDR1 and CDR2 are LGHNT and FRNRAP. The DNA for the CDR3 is TGTGCTAGTGGGCTAACCCCGCTTGGACAGGGTTCATATGGCTACACCTTC. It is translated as CASGLTPLGQGSYGYTF.

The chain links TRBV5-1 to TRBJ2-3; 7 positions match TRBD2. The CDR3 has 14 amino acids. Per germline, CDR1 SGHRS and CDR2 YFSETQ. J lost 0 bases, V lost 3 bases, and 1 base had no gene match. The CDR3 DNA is TGCGCCAGCAGCTCGGGACTAAGCACAGATACGCAGTATTTT. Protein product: CASSSGLSTDTQYF.

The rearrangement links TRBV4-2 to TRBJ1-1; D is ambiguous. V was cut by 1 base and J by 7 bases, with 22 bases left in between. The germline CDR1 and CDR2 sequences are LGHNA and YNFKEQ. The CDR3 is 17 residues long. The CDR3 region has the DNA TGTGCCAGCAGCCAAGGTCTAATCATGACCGCAGGAGGTGAAGCTTTCTTT. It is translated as CASSQGLIMTAGGEAFF.

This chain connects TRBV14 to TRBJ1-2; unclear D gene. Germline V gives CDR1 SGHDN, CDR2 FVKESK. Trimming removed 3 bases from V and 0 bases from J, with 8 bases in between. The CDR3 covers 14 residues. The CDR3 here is CASSQLRANYGYTF. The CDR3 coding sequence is TGTGCCAGCAGCCAGCTCCGCGCTAACTATGGCTACACCTTC.

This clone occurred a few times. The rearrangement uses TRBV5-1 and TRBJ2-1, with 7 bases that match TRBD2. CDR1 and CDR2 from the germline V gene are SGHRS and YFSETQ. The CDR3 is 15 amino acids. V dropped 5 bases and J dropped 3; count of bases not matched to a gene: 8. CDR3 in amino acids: CASRLTRDYYNEQFF. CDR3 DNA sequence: TGCGCCAGCAGACTGACCCGGGACTACTACAATGAGCAGTTCTTC.

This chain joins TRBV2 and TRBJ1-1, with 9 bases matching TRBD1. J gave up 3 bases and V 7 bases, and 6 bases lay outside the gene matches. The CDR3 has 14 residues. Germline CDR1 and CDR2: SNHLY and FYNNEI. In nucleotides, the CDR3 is TGTGCCAGCATCCCGGGACAGGGTGACACTGAAGCTTTCTTT. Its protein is CASIPGQGDTEAFF.

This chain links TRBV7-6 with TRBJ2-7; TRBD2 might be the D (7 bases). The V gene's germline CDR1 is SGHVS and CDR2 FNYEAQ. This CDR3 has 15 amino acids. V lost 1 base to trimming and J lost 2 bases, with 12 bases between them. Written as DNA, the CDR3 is TGTGCCAGCAGCTTAGAACGGGGGGCCCCCTACGAGCAGTACTTC. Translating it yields CASSLERGAPYEQYF.

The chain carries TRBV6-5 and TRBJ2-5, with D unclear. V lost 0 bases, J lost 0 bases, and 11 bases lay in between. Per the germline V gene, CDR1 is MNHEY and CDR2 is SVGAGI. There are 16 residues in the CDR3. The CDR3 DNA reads TGTGCCAGCAGTTACTCATGCAGGTTACACCAAGAGACCCAGTACTTC. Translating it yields CASSYSCRLHQETQYF.

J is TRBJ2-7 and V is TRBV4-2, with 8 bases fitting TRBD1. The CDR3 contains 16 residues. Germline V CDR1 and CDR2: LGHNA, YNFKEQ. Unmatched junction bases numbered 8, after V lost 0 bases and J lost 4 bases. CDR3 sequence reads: CASSQDRTGLWYEQYF. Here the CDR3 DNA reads TGTGCCAGCAGCCAAGACCGGACAGGGCTTTGGTACGAGCAGTACTTC.

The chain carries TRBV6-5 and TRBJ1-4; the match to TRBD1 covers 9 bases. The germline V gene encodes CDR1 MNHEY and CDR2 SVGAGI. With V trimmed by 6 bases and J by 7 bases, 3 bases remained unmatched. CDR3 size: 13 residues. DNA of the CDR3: TGTGCCAGCAGCCGGGACAGGGTTGAAAAACTGTTTTTT. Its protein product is CASSRDRVEKLFF.

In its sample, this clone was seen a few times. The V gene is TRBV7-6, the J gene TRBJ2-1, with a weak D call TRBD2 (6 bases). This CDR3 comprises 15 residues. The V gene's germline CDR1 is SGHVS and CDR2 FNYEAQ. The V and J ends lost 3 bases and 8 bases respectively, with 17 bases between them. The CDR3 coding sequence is TGTGCCAGCAGCTTTTTCGGGGGAGATGCGGATGAGCAGTTCTTC. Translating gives CASSFFGGDADEQFF.

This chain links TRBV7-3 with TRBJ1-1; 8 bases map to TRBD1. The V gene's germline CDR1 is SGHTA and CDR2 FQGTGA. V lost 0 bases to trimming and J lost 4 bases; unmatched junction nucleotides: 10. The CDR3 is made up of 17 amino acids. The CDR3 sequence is CASSLTRLGGTGTEAFF. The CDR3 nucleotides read TGTGCCAGCAGCTTAACACGATTAGGAGGGACAGGCACTGAAGCTTTCTTT.

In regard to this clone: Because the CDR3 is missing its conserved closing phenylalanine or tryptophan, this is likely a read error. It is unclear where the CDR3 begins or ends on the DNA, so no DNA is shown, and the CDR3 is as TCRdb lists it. CDR3 protein: CASSPSRAPRINSNPY. This chain links TRBV5-1 with TRBJ2-6; TRBD2 is the table's D call, not checked against the DNA. Germline V gene lookup returns CDR1 SGHRS and CDR2 YFSETQ. The CDR3 comprises 16 residues, both ends counted.

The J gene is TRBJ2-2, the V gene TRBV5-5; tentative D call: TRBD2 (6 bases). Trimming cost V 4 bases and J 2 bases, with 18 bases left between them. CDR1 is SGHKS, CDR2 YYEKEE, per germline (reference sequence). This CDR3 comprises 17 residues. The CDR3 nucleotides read TGTGCCAGCAGCCCGGCCTCCGGAGGGCGTAACACCGGGGAGCTGTTTTTT. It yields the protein CASSPASGGRNTGELFF.

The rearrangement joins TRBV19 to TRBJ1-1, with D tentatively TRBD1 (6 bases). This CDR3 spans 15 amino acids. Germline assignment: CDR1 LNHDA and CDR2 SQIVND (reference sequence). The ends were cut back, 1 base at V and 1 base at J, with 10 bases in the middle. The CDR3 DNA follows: TGTGCCAGTAGTATAGTCGGGGGGCAGAACACTGAAGCTTTCTTT. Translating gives CASSIVGGQNTEAFF.

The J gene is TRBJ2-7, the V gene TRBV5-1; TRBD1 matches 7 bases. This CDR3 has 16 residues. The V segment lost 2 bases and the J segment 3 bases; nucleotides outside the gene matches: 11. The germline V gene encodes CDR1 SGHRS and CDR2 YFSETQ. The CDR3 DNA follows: TGCGCCAGCAGCTTAACGACAGGGCAGACAGTCTACGAGCAGTACTTC. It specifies CASSLTTGQTVYEQYF.

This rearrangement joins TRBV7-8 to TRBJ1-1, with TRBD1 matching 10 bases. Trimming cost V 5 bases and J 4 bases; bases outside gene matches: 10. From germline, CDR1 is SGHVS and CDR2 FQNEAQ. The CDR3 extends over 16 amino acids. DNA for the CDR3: TGTGCCAGCAGCCCTCGGAGTAGGACAGGGGGCACTGAAGCTTTCTTT. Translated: CASSPRSRTGGTEAFF.

The CDR3 is CASSPDRDRGNTGELFF. The CDR3 bases are TGTGCCAGCAGCCCAGACCGGGACAGGGGGAACACCGGGGAGCTGTTTTTT. The V call is TRBV7-9, the J call TRBJ2-2; the match to TRBD1 covers 10 bases. Germline CDR1 SEHNR, CDR2 FQNEAQ (reference sequence). V lost 5 bases and J lost 1; bases outside the gene matches: 7. The CDR3 consists of 17 residues.

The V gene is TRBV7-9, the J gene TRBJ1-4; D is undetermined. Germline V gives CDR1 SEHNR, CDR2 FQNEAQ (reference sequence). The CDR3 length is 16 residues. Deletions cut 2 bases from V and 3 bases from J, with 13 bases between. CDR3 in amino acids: CASSLLPPRPNEKLFF. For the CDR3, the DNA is TGTGCCAGCAGCTTATTACCCCCCAGGCCTAATGAAAAACTGTTTTTT.

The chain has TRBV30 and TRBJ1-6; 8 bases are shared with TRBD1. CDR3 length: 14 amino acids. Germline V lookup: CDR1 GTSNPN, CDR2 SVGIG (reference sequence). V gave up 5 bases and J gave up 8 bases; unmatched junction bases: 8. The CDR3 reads CAWDRGTGDSPLHF. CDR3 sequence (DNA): TGTGCCTGGGACAGGGGTACGGGCGATTCACCCCTCCACTTT.

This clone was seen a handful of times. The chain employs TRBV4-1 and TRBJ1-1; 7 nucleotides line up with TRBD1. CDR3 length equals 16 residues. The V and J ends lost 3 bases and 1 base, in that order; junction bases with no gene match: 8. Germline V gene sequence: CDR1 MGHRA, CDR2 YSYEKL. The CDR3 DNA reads TGCGCCAGCAGCCACCGACGGGACAGAACGAACACTGAAGCTTTCTTT. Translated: CASSHRRDRTNTEAFF.